Following are 15 T cell receptor beta chains from one sample sequenced in a study of T cells in Graves' hyperthyroidism and ophthalmopathy. There were TCR beta CDR3 regions amplified from RNA transcripts. TCR CDR3 underwent first-round RT-PCR with the HTBI primer set. TCRdb redid the calling of the multiplex PCR reads with MiXCR, one entry per CDR3 protein. The data show roughly 700,000 distinct CDR3 sequences, around a sixth seen once. Source material: blood. The receptors stem from a man aged 50-60 years with Graves' hyperthyroidism.

There are many counts of this clonotype. V gene TRBV28 combines with J gene TRBJ1-1; D call uncertain. Trimming shortened V by 10 bases and J by 0 bases, and 9 bases separated the two germline ends. Germline-derived CDR1 and CDR2 are MDHEN and SYDVKM. This CDR3 is 12 amino acids long. The CDR3 DNA reads as TGTGCCATCGAGACCATGAACACTGAAGCTTTCTTT. Residues: CAIETMNTEAFF.

This clonotype was recorded at least ten times. This chain joins TRBV28 and TRBJ1-1; D unclear. The CDR3 spans 12 residues. Per germline, CDR1 MDHEN and CDR2 SYDVKM. Trimming cost V 6 bases and J 4 bases, with 9 bases left between them. Written as DNA, the CDR3 is TGTGCCAGCAGGCAGTTCGGCACTGAAGCTTTCTTT. Translation gives CASRQFGTEAFF.

This clonotype occurred many times. The chain combines TRBV27 with TRBJ2-2; tentatively, D is TRBD1 or TRBD2 (5 bases each). The length of the CDR3 is 17 residues. Trimming stripped 6 bases from V and 1 base from J, with 18 bases between. Looked up from germline, CDR1 is MNHEY and CDR2 is SMNVEV (reference sequence). The CDR3 nucleotides read TGTGCCAGCAGCCTCTCTTTAGGGACCGAGAACACCGGGGAGCTGTTTTTT. This encodes CASSLSLGTENTGELFF.

This clonotype was picked up many times. The chain couples TRBV11-2 to TRBJ2-1; 9 bases are shared with TRBD2. Per the germline V gene, CDR1 is SGHAT and CDR2 is FQNNGV. The V and J ends lost 0 bases and 7 bases, in that order; junction bases with no gene match: 4. CDR3 length: 15 amino acids. The CDR3 loop is CASSLDQSGRNEQFF. CDR3 coding DNA: TGTGCCAGCAGCTTAGATCAGAGCGGGAGGAATGAGCAGTTCTTC.

The genes are TRBV3-1 and TRBJ1-1; D not certain. The V end was cut by 2 bases, the J end by 4 bases, with 8 bases between. Germline CDR1 and CDR2: LGHDT and YNNKEL (reference sequence). The CDR3 runs to 13 residues. The CDR3 DNA is TGTGCCAGCAGCCAAAGACGGAGCACTGAAGCTTTCTTT. Its protein is CASSQRRSTEAFF. The entire variable domain, with the rest obtained from reference TRBV3-1 and TRBJ1-1, is as follows: DTAVSQTPKYLVTQMGNDKSIKCEQNLGHDTMYWYKQDSKKFLKIMFSYNNKELIINETVPNRFSPKSPDKAHLNLHINSLELGDSAVYFCASSQRRSTEAFFGQGTRLTVV.

This chain joins TRBV13 and TRBJ2-3; no definite D call. V was shortened by 6 bases and J by 2 bases, with 12 bases between the two germline ends. Germline V lookup: CDR1 PRHDT, CDR2 FYEKMQ (reference sequence). This CDR3 contains 14 residues. CDR3 sequence reads: CASSADRITDTQYF. As DNA, the CDR3 is TGTGCCAGCAGTGCTGACCGGATCACAGATACGCAGTATTTT.

This clonotype was detected ten times or more. The J gene is TRBJ2-7, the V gene TRBV15, with a tentative D call TRBD1 (5 bases). Germline CDR1 LNHNV, CDR2 YYDKDF (reference sequence). This CDR3 is 15 amino acids long. Trimming left V 0 bases short and J 5 bases short, with 14 bases between. CDR3 in DNA: TGTGCCACCAGCAGAGATACGTCCAGGGCGAACGAGCAGTACTTC. It codes for CATSRDTSRANEQYF.

This clonotype has at least ten counts. The rearrangement links TRBV20-1 to TRBJ2-7, with unresolved D. Trimming removed 6 bases at V and 2 bases at J, with 14 bases between. Germline CDR1 is DFQATT and CDR2 is SNEGSKA (reference sequence). The CDR3 covers 13 residues. CDR3 sequence (DNA): TGCAGTGCCCCGGAGCGTTCCGCCTACGAGCAGTACTTC. This gives the protein CSAPERSAYEQYF.

This clonotype has a count of ten or more. The genes are TRBV12-3 or TRBV12-4 and TRBJ1-4; maybe TRBD1 (5 bases). V was pared by 3 bases and J by 8 bases, with 13 bases between. The CDR3 covers 14 residues. DNA of the CDR3: TGTGCCAGCAGTTTGCAGGGAACGAAAGAAAAACTGTTTTTT. As protein: CASSLQGTKEKLFF.

The J gene is TRBJ2-3, the V gene TRBV27; 7 positions match TRBD1. This CDR3 is built from 16 residues. The trim removed 8 bases at V and 4 bases at J, leaving 15 bases unmatched. In germline, CDR1 is MNHEY, CDR2 SMNVEV (reference sequence). DNA of the CDR3: TGTGCCAGCTCCAACCCGAGGACAGGTCGTTCAGATACGCAGTATTTT. Amino acid sequence: CASSNPRTGRSDTQYF.

V gene TRBV28 combines with J gene TRBJ1-5; tentatively, D is TRBD1 (5 bases). Germline CDR1 MDHEN, CDR2 SYDVKM. The CDR3 consists of 17 residues. Trimming cost V 8 bases and J 1 base, with 21 bases left between them. CDR3 protein: CASETYPAGTSNQPQHF. In DNA form, the CDR3 reads TGTGCCAGCGAAACTTACCCCGCGGGGACGAGCAATCAGCCCCAGCATTTT.

There are many counts of this clonotype. The chain recombines TRBV11-2 with TRBJ2-7; 7 bases are shared with TRBD2. Germline V gives CDR1 SGHAT, CDR2 FQNNGV. V shed 6 bases and J 6 bases; nucleotides not matched to a gene: 14. The CDR3 spans 15 residues. CDR3 loop: CASSRIEGQRGEQYF. Written as DNA, the CDR3 is TGTGCCAGCAGTCGTATAGAGGGGCAGCGGGGCGAGCAGTACTTC.

This clonotype has a count of ten or more. V usage is TRBV24-1 and J usage is TRBJ1-1; tentatively, D is TRBD1 (6 bases). V gave up 3 bases and J gave up 4 bases, with 14 bases separating them. Germline values: CDR1 KGHDR, CDR2 SFDVKD. CDR3 size: 15 residues. The CDR3 spells CATSDRSAGATEAFF. CDR3 bases: TGTGCCACCAGTGATCGCTCCGCGGGGGCCACTGAAGCTTTCTTT.

V usage is TRBV6-1 and J usage is TRBJ1-1; tentative D call: TRBD1 (5 bases). V was clipped by 3 bases and J by 0 bases, with 8 bases between them. From germline, CDR1 is MNHNS and CDR2 SASEGT. The CDR3 has 14 residues. The CDR3 DNA reads as TGTGCCAGCAGTGACAGGGATCTGAACACTGAAGCTTTCTTT. It is translated as CASSDRDLNTEAFF.

In this sample, this clonotype turned up a few times. The chain links TRBV2 to TRBJ1-5; 7 bases agree with TRBD1. CDR3 length: 14 residues. With V trimmed by 4 bases and J by 5 bases, 5 bases remained unmatched. The V gene's germline CDR1 is SNHLY and CDR2 FYNNEI. The CDR3 protein is CASSGWDSYQPQHF. The CDR3 region has the DNA TGTGCCAGCAGTGGCTGGGACAGCTATCAGCCCCAGCATTTT.